This TCR beta chain was obtained from a study of T cell responses to AZD1222 COVID-19 vaccine. Overall study findings and caveats: Spike was spanned by vaccine-associated CD4 TCRs, which were dominant at 160-218 and 743-854. Among the donors, most were white British and more were female, and clonal diversity was possibly underestimated. It was only after the peak T cell response that any repertoires were sampled.

TCRdb's table, derived via immunoSEQ multiplex PCR, lists solely in-frame clones and lacks some. The sample comprises approximately 150,000 clones, approximately 90% of which are singletons, and roughly 3.1% rests with the top ten. V shed 6 bases and J shed 3 bases, with 8 bases lying between them. The CDR3 length is 12 residues. Germline V gives CDR1 MNHEY, CDR2 SVGAGI. A note on this clone: Its antigen is currently unknown.

Sequenced material: peripheral blood, taken on day 0 of AZD1222 vaccination. The TCR was taken from an adult in good health. The chain is built from TRBV6-5 and TRBJ1-2, with D possibly TRBD1 on 6 matching bases. CDR3 sequence (DNA): TGTGCCAGCAGGGCAGGGGACTATGGCTACACCTTC. As protein: CASRAGDYGYTF.